One sample yielded the 20 T cell receptor beta chains listed below, sequenced in a study of T cells expressing NK-cell markers. TCRdb reprocessed the 5' RACE reads; each CDR3 protein has one entry and no DNA is given. This listing includes a few hundred thousand distinct CDR3 sequences. Input material: blood T cells: a sorted CD56 or NKG2C T cell subset, CD4+ or CD8+ T cells, or bulk PBMC T cells (not recorded which). These receptors all come from a man aged 18 to 30 in good health.

This chain's CDR3 is CASSRQGKEFF. The rearrangement links TRBV27 to TRBJ2-1; the TRBD1 assignment by TCRdb is unverifiable without DNA. The CDR3 has 11 amino acids. Germline V gene sequence: CDR1 MNHEY, CDR2 SMNVEV (reference sequence).

The V and J genes are TRBV20-1 and TRBJ2-7; the TCRdb call, TRBD1, lacks DNA for checking. There are 13 residues in the CDR3. Germline CDR1 DFQATT, CDR2 SNEGSKA (reference sequence). CDR3 sequence reads: CSALKGAGGEQYF.

The chain carries TRBV7-2 and TRBJ1-5. CDR3 length: 16 residues. Germline V gene data show CDR1 as SGHTA and CDR2 as FQGNSA. This CDR3 reads CASSLGSVYSNQPQHF.

The rearrangement uses TRBV10-3 and TRBJ2-7; TCRdb proposes TRBD1, but this gene call is untestable without DNA. The CDR3 spans 11 residues. The germline CDR1 and CDR2 sequences are ENHRY and SYGVKD. The CDR3 loop reads CATLQGYEQYF.

The gene calls are TRBV19 and TRBJ2-7; TCRdb calls TRBD1, which cannot be checked without DNA. The CDR3 covers 12 residues. Germline assignment: CDR1 LNHDA and CDR2 SQIVND (reference sequence). This CDR3 reads CASKGVNYEQYF. The full variable domain, its missing parts supplied by reference TRBV19 and TRBJ2-7, is DGGITQSPKYLFRKEGQNVTLSCEQNLNHDAMYWYRQDPGQGLRLIYYSQIVNDFQKGDIAEGYSVSREKKESFPLTVTSAQKNPTAFYLCASKGVNYEQYFGPGTRLTVT.

The chain carries TRBV4-2 and TRBJ2-1; TCRdb's D gene call, TRBD1, goes unchecked for lack of DNA. Germline V gene lookup returns CDR1 LGHNA and CDR2 YNFKEQ. The CDR3 spans 16 residues. The CDR3 loop is CASSYRGRGSYNEQFF.

The chain uses TRBV6-5 and TRBJ2-1; TCRdb's D gene call, TRBD2, goes unchecked for lack of DNA. Per the germline V gene, CDR1 is MNHEY and CDR2 is SVGAGI. The CDR3 totals 14 residues. The CDR3 region is CASSSKGGPNEQFF.

The chain joins TRBV29-1 to TRBJ2-2; TCRdb designates TRBD2, a call that cannot be tested without DNA. CDR1 and CDR2 from the germline V gene are SQVTM and ANQGSEA. The CDR3 is made up of 14 amino acids. CDR3 region: CSVEGTSGSRELFF.

The gene calls are TRBV20-1 and TRBJ2-7. CDR1 is DFQATT and CDR2 is SNEGSKA in the germline V gene (reference sequence). CDR3 length: 14 amino acids. CDR3 protein: CSASRSARSYEQYF.

V gene TRBV12-3 or TRBV12-4 combines with J gene TRBJ1-1; TCRdb calls TRBD1, which cannot be checked without DNA. The CDR3 spans 16 residues. The CDR3 is CASSLAGGRENTEAFF.

This rearrangement joins TRBV21-1 to TRBJ2-7; absent DNA, TCRdb's TRBD2 call cannot be checked. TRBV21-1 counts as a pseudogene. The CDR3 has 18 amino acids. This CDR3 is CATFSGLAGGGPSYEQYF.

The chain recombines TRBV15 with TRBJ1-4. CDR3 length equals 14 residues. Germline V gene data show CDR1 as LNHNV and CDR2 as YYDKDF (reference sequence). This CDR3 reads CATGRRERNEKLFF.

The chain joins TRBV7-6 to TRBJ2-1; the TRBD2 assignment by TCRdb is unverifiable without DNA. Germline V gene sequence: CDR1 SGHVS, CDR2 FNYEAQ. This CDR3 has 15 amino acids. CDR3 residues: CASSLEGRRGDEQFF.

The chain joins TRBV12-3 or TRBV12-4 to TRBJ2-5; TCRdb designates TRBD2, a call that cannot be tested without DNA. The CDR3 sequence is 17 residues long. The CDR3 spells CASSLRASGRGQETQYF.

The chain combines TRBV20-1 with TRBJ1-2. The CDR3 length is 14 residues. Germline values: CDR1 DFQATT, CDR2 SNEGSKA (reference sequence). The CDR3 is CSARDPEANYGYTF.

The V call is TRBV6-5, the J call TRBJ2-3. CDR3 length equals 14 residues. CDR1 and CDR2 (germline): MNHEY, SVGAGI. The CDR3 sequence is CASSYSMLLDTQYF.

V usage is TRBV20-1 and J usage is TRBJ2-2. Germline V gene data show CDR1 as DFQATT and CDR2 as SNEGSKA (reference sequence). The CDR3 length is 12 residues. CDR3 loop: CSATGLRGELFF.

V is TRBV12-3 or TRBV12-4 and J is TRBJ2-7; the TCRdb D gene call, TRBD2, has no DNA to confirm it. There are 14 residues in the CDR3. CDR3 loop: CASSRTSASYEQYF.

The chain employs TRBV12-3 or TRBV12-4 and TRBJ2-7; the TCRdb D gene call, TRBD2, has no DNA to confirm it. The CDR3 consists of 20 residues. The CDR3 sequence: CSSSLRPLLGGRAKSGEQYF.

This chain uses TRBV12-3 or TRBV12-4 with TRBJ2-3; there is no DNA to check the TCRdb D call of TRBD1. The CDR3 is 18 amino acids. The CDR3 loop is CASSGRTGRHSRRDTQYF.